This T cell receptor beta chain was identified during a study of post-analysis software for immune sequencing data. Researchers reported that TCR beta cDNA libraries carried unique molecular identifiers. Input of about 0.95 to 10 million T cells yielded around 460,000 cDNA molecules. TCRdb re-analysed the PCR reads in MiXCR, keeping a single row per CDR3 protein. The sample consists of more than 350,000 distinct CDR3 sequences, approximately 42% of them appearing once. The CDR3 runs 16 residues. The V end was cut by 1 base, the J end by 2 bases, with 15 bases between. Germline V gene lookup returns CDR1 SEHNR and CDR2 FQNEAQ (reference sequence). This clonotype was observed a handful of times. Its antigen is unknown. Overall study results and limits: Among multiple sclerosis patients, normalized Chao1 diversity was significantly below that of controls. Compared with controls, patients had more of five or six TRBV segments, including TRBV5-6, TRBV5-1 and TRBV20-1.

This receptor was identified in a girl aged 2-9 years with multiple sclerosis. The rearrangement links TRBV7-9 to TRBJ2-7; possibly TRBD1 or TRBD2 for D (5 bases each). Source material: blood. The chain's CDR3 is CASSLDPRGGTYEQYF. The CDR3 DNA is TGTGCCAGCAGCTTAGATCCTCGGGGCGGAACCTACGAGCAGTACTTC.